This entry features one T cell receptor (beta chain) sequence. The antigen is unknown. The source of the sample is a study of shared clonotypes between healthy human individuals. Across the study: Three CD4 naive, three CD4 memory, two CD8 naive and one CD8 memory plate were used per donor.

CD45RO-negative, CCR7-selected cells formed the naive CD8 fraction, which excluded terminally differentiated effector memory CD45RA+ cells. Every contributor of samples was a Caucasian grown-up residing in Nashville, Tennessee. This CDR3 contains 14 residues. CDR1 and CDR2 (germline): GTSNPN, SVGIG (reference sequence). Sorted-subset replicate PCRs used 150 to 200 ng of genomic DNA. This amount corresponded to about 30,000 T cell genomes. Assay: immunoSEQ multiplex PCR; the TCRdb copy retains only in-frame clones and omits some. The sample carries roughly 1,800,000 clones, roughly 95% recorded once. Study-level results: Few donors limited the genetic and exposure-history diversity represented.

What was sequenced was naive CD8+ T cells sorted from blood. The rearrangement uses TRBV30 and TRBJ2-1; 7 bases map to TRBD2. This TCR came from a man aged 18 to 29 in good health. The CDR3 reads CAMDPREEGNEQFF. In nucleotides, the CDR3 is TGTGCTATGGACCCCCGGGAGGAAGGGAATGAGCAGTTCTTC.